Listed below are T cell receptor beta chains from one sample, sequenced in a study of cytotoxic CD8 clonotypes in ibrutinib-treated CLL. Generated by immunoSEQ multiplex PCR, the TCRdb table keeps only in-frame clones and is missing some. This sample has under 150,000 clones; 80% to 85% occur once, and the top ten carry approximately 3.5%. Source: PBMCs, taken after 24 months of ibrutinib treatment. The receptors were sampled from a human donor with chronic lymphocytic leukemia. Both conserved end residues are trimmed from each CDR3. D genes are given only for firm matches. Clone size, where shown, is once, few, many, or a class for clones that have expanded.

V: TRBV10-3; J: TRBJ2-1; D: -; size: once; CDR3: AISDSANEQF
V: TRBV2; J: TRBJ2-7; D: -; size: -; CDR3: ASNLRGVGYEQY
V: TRBV5-1; J: TRBJ1-2; D: -; size: few; CDR3: ASSPGGGNYGYT
V: TRBV9; J: TRBJ2-1; D: TRBD1; size: -; CDR3: ASSAGTGGRSEQF
V: TRBV6-4; J: TRBJ2-2; D: -; size: -; CDR3: ASSDGPPNTGELF
V: TRBV4-2; J: TRBJ1-1; D: -; size: -; CDR3: ASSQVGQNTEAF
V: TRBV6-1; J: TRBJ2-1; D: -; size: -; CDR3: ASRWGGLSHEQF
V: TRBV7-9; J: TRBJ2-3; D: -; size: -; CDR3: ASSLSSGLIDTQY
V: TRBV27; J: TRBJ2-4; D: TRBD1; size: -; CDR3: ASSPLTGQENLGAKNIQY
V: TRBV6-1; J: TRBJ2-7; D: -; size: -; CDR3: ASSDLSPKTGQY
V: TRBV6-6; J: TRBJ2-7; D: -; size: -; CDR3: ASRGATYEQY
V: TRBV18; J: TRBJ2-7; D: -; size: -; CDR3: ASSPPDSRLLEQY
V: TRBV9; J: TRBJ2-5; D: -; size: -; CDR3: ASSVSSGGKTQY
V: TRBV5-4; J: TRBJ2-3; D: TRBD2; size: -; CDR3: ASSLGRGGGDTQY
V: TRBV28; J: TRBJ1-2; D: -; size: -; CDR3: ASSQDRNYGYT
V: TRBV6-5; J: TRBJ2-3; D: -; size: -; CDR3: ASSGLNTDTQY
V: TRBV19; J: TRBJ1-4; D: -; size: -; CDR3: ASSNSDSVRC
V: TRBV18; J: TRBJ1-3; D: TRBD1; size: -; CDR3: ASSQGTGESGNTIY
V: TRBV7-8; J: TRBJ1-3; D: -; size: -; CDR3: ASSPSLVSGNTIY
V: TRBV4-1; J: TRBJ1-2; D: TRBD1; size: -; CDR3: ASSPGQVLNYGYT
V: TRBV11-2; J: TRBJ2-3; D: -; size: -; CDR3: ASSFTAGTDTQY
V: TRBV6-1; J: TRBJ2-2; D: -; size: -; CDR3: ASSDAFGTNTGELF
V: TRBV30; J: TRBJ1-4; D: -; size: -; CDR3: AWTHLGEKLF
V: TRBV14; J: TRBJ1-1; D: -; size: -; CDR3: ASSLAGRPDEAF
V: TRBV5-1; J: TRBJ2-5; D: TRBD1; size: -; CDR3: ASSPIGTGGIETQY
V: TRBV5-4; J: TRBJ2-1; D: -; size: -; CDR3: ASSLGQGSYNEQF
V: TRBV18; J: TRBJ1-6; D: -; size: few; CDR3: ASSPTAYNSPLH
V: TRBV5-4; J: TRBJ1-2; D: -; size: -; CDR3: ASSYRDSYVGYT